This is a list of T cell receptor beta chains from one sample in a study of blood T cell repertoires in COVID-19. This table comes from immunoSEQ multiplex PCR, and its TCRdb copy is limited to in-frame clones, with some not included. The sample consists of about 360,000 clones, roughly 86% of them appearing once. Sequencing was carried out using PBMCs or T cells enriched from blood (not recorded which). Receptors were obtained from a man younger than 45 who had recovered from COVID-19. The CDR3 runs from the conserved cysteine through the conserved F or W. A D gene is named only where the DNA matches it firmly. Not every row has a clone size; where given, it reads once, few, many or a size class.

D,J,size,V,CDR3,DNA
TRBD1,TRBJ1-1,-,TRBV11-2,CASSPLTGVNTEAFF,TGTGCCAGCAGCCCGTTGACAGGGGTTAACACTGAAGCTTTCTTT
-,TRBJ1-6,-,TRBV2,CASSGRRQNNSPLHF,TGTGCCAGCAGTGGCAGGAGACAGAACAATTCACCCCTCCACTTT
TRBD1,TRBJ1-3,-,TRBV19,CASDSQGAGGNTIYF,TGTGCCAGCGACTCACAGGGGGCTGGTGGAAACACCATATATTTT
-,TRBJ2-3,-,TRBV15,CATSGLQETRGTDTQYF,TGTGCCACCAGCGGCCTCCAGGAGACTAGAGGCACAGATACGCAGTATTTT
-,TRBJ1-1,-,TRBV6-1,CASSEIDLRTRYMNTEAFF,TGTGCCAGCAGTGAAATAGATCTCCGGACAAGATACATGAACACTGAAGCTTTCTTT
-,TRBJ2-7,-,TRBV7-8,CASSLDWTVSYEQYF,TGTGCCAGCAGCTTAGATTGGACAGTCTCCTACGAGCAGTACTTC
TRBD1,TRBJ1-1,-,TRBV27,CASSLRQGAGAEAFF,TGTGCCAGCAGTTTACGACAGGGGGCTGGAGCTGAAGCTTTCTTT
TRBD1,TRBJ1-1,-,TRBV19,CASSLWTGRDTEAFF,TGTGCCAGTAGTCTCTGGACAGGGAGGGACACTGAAGCTTTCTTT
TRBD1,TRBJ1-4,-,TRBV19,CASRAGTGYEKLFF,TGTGCCAGTAGGGCCGGGACAGGTTATGAAAAACTGTTTTTT
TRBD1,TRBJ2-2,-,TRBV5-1,CASSLGGQNSGELFF,TGCGCCAGCAGCTTGGGGGGACAGAACTCCGGGGAGCTGTTTTTT
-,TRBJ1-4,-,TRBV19,CASSPSRGINEKLFF,TGTGCCAGTAGTCCAAGTCGGGGGATTAACGAAAAACTGTTTTTT
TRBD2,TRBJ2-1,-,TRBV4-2,CASSQEKRGGTEQFF,TGTGCCAGCAGCCAAGAAAAGCGGGGGGGCACTGAGCAGTTCTTC
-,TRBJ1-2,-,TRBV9,CASSPVYVSGYTF,TGTGCCAGCAGCCCCGTTTATGTCTCTGGCTACACCTTC
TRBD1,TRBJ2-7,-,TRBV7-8,CASSLEGGRGRGISYEQYF,TGTGCCAGCAGCTTAGAAGGTGGCAGGGGGCGCGGGATTTCCTACGAGCAGTACTTC
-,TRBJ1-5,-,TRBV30,CAWSVAPTDNQPQHF,TGTGCCTGGAGTGTAGCCCCTACAGATAATCAGCCCCAGCATTTT
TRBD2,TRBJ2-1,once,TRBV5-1,CASSLGTSGGSSYNEQFF,TGCGCCAGCAGCTTGGGGACTAGCGGGGGGAGCTCCTACAATGAGCAGTTCTTC
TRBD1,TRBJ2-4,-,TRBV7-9,CASSTTGVAKNIQYF,TGTGCCAGCAGCACAACAGGGGTTGCCAAAAACATTCAGTACTTC
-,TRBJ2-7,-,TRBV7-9,CASSLALDSYEQYF,TGTGCCAGCAGCTTAGCACTAGATAGCTACGAGCAGTACTTC
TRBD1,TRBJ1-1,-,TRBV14,CASSRAGGAGTEAFF,TGTGCCAGCAGCCGGGCAGGGGGCGCGGGCACTGAAGCTTTCTTT
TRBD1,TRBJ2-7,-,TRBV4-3,CASSQDYGRGPLAPYEQYF,TGCGCCAGCAGCCAAGATTATGGCAGGGGGCCGCTAGCACCCTACGAGCAGTACTTC
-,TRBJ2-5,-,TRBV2,CASSAGQLQETQYF,TGTGCCAGCAGCGCCGGACAGCTACAAGAGACCCAGTACTTC
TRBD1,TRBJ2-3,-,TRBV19,CASRYRGRGTDTQYF,TGTGCCAGTAGATACAGGGGGCGGGGAACAGATACGCAGTATTTT
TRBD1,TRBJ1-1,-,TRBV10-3,CAIRERETGTEAFF,TGTGCCATCCGTGAAAGAGAGACAGGGACTGAAGCTTTCTTT
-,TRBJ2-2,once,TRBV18,CASSPGQNTGELFF,TGTGCCAGCTCACCCGGACAGAACACCGGGGAGCTGTTTTTT
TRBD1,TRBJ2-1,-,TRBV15,CATSRNLAGTGTHNEQFF,TGTGCCACCAGCAGGAATCTCGCCGGGACAGGGACGCACAATGAGCAGTTCTTC
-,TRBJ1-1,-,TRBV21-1,CASSYWTGNTEAFF,TGTGCCAGCAGCTATTGGACAGGGAACACTGAAGCTTTCTTT
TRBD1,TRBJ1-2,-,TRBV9,CASSVATGDSYGYTF,TGTGCCAGCAGCGTAGCTACGGGGGACAGCTATGGCTACACCTTC
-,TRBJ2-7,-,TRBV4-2,CASSQGSSGKPYEQYF,TGTGCCAGCAGCCAAGGATCTTCAGGGAAACCCTACGAGCAGTACTTC
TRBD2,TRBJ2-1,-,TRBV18,CASSAGPGLGSNEQFF,TGTGCCAGCTCTGCGGGACCGGGACTAGGATCAAATGAGCAGTTCTTC
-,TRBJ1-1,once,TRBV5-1,CASSSGPGSTEAFF,TGCGCCAGCAGCTCAGGCCCGGGAAGCACTGAAGCTTTCTTT
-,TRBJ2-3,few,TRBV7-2,CASSLVGLTDTQYF,TGTGCCAGCAGCTTAGTGGGACTTACTGATACGCAGTATTTT
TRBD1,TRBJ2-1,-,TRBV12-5,CASELSGGRVDEQFF,TGTGCTAGTGAGCTCTCAGGGGGCCGGGTGGATGAGCAGTTCTTC
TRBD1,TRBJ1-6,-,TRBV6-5,CASGTDTYNSPLHF,TGTGCCAGCGGGACAGACACCTATAATTCACCCCTCCACTTT
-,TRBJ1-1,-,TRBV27,CASSLSQGMNTEAFF,TGTGCCAGCAGTTTATCTCAGGGGATGAACACTGAAGCTTTCTTT
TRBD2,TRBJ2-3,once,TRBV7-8,CASREGPSGVTDTQYF,TGTGCCAGCAGGGAAGGGCCTAGCGGGGTAACAGATACGCAGTATTTT
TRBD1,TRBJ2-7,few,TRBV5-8,CASSPGPGQGVKSYEQYF,TGTGCCAGCAGCCCCGGACCGGGACAGGGGGTAAAGTCCTACGAGCAGTACTTC
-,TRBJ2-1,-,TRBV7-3,CASSYFGSRGNEQFF,TGTGCCAGCAGCTATTTCGGGAGCAGGGGGAATGAGCAGTTCTTC
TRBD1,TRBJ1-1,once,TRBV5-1,CASSLGVDREIFF,TGCGCCAGCAGCTTGGGTGTGGACAGGGAAATTTTCTTT
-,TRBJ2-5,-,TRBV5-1,CASSLGWSGGQETQYF,TGCGCCAGCAGCTTGGGTTGGTCAGGGGGGCAAGAGACCCAGTACTTC
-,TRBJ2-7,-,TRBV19,CASTPTGGAPYEQYF,TGTGCCAGTACCCCTACTGGGGGGGCCCCCTACGAGCAGTACTTC